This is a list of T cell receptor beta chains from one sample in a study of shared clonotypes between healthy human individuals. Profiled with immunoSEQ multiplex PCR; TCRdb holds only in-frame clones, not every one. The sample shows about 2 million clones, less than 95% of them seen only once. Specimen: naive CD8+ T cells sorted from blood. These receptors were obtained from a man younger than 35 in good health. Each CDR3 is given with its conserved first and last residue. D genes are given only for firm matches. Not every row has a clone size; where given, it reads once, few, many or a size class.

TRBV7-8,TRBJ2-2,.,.,CASSLPGYSPGELFF,TGTGCCAGCAGCTTACCAGGGTATTCGCCCGGGGAGCTGTTTTTT
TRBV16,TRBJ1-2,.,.,CASSQSDAGVGYTF,TGTGCCAGCAGCCAATCCGATGCAGGGGTTGGCTACACCTTC
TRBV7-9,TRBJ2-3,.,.,CASSSGVTDTQYF,TGTGCCAGCAGCTCCGGGGTAACAGATACGCAGTATTTT
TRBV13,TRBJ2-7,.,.,CASSNGPISYEQYF,TGTGCCAGCAGCAACGGACCGATCTCCTACGAGCAGTACTTC
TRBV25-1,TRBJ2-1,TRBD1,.,CASSFTGGYDNEQFF,TGTGCCAGCAGTTTCACAGGGGGCTATGATAATGAGCAGTTCTTC
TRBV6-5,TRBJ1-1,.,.,CASSWGHLSAEAFF,TGTGCCAGCAGCTGGGGACACCTGAGCGCTGAAGCTTTCTTT
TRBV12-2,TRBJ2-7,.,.,CASRIASYEQYF,TGTGCAAGTAGGATAGCCTCCTACGAGCAGTACTTC
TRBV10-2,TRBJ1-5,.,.,CASSDYPNQPQHF,TGCGCCAGCAGTGACTACCCCAATCAGCCCCAGCATTTT
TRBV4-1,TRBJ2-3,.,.,CASSQSRGSTDTQYF,TGCGCCAGCAGCCAAAGCAGGGGCAGCACAGATACGCAGTATTTT
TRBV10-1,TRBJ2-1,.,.,CASSESTDYNEQFF,TGCGCCAGCAGTGAGTCGACGGACTACAATGAGCAGTTCTTC
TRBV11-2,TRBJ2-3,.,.,CASSLEGSGTDTQYF,TGTGCCAGCAGCTTAGAAGGTAGCGGAACAGATACGCAGTATTTT
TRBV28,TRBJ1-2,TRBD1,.,CASNSDRGYGYTF,TGTGCCAGCAATTCAGACAGGGGCTATGGCTACACCTTC
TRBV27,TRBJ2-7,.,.,CASSYRGGSYEQYF,TGTGCCAGCAGCTACAGGGGGGGGTCCTACGAGCAGTACTTC
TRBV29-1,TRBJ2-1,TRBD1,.,CSVPRQGGNEQFF,TGCAGCGTTCCCCGACAGGGGGGGAATGAGCAGTTCTTC
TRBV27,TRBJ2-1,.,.,CASSIPREAYNEQFF,TGTGCCAGCTCCATCCCGCGTGAAGCCTACAATGAGCAGTTCTTC
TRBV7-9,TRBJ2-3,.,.,CASSLVVADTQYF,TGTGCCAGCAGCTTAGTAGTCGCAGATACGCAGTATTTT
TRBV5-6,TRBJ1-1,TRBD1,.,CASSSQGMGWSEAFF,TGTGCCAGCAGCTCACAGGGGATGGGGTGGTCTGAAGCTTTCTTT
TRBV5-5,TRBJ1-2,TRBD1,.,CASSAGTVYEPGYTF,TGTGCCAGCAGCGCGGGGACAGTGTATGAACCTGGCTACACCTTC
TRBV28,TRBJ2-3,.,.,CATLGGFASTDTQYF,TGTGCCACTCTCGGGGGCTTCGCCAGCACAGATACGCAGTATTTT
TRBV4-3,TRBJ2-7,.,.,CASSQESSASYEQYF,TGCGCCAGCAGCCAAGAAAGTAGCGCATCCTACGAGCAGTACTTC
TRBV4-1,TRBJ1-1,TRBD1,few,CASSQDPGGNTEAFF,TGCGCCAGCAGCCAAGATCCAGGGGGGAACACTGAAGCTTTCTTT
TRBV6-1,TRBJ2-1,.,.,CASKDIYNEQFF,TGTGCCAGCAAAGACATTTACAATGAGCAGTTCTTC
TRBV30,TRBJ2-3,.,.,CAWSLGVSTDTQYF,TGTGCCTGGAGTTTAGGGGTTAGCACAGATACGCAGTATTTT
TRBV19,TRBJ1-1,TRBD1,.,CASSPGTVYTEAFF,TGTGCCAGTAGTCCCGGGACAGTCTACACTGAAGCTTTCTTT
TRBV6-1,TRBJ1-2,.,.,CASSERGAAYGYTF,TGTGCCAGCAGTGAAAGGGGGGCAGCCTATGGCTACACCTTC
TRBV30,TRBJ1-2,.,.,CAWSVRVMYYGYTF,TGTGCCTGGAGTGTCCGGGTCATGTACTATGGCTACACCTTC
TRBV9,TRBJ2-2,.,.,CASSTRQLQNTGELFF,TGTGCCAGCAGCACGCGACAGCTACAAAACACCGGGGAGCTGTTTTTT
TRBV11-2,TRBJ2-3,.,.,CASSLTPGHTQYF,TGTGCCAGCAGCTTAACCCCCGGTCATACGCAGTATTTT
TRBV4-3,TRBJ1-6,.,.,CASSQDIPSSYNSPLHF,TGCGCCAGCAGCCAAGATATTCCGAGCTCCTATAATTCACCCCTCCACTTT
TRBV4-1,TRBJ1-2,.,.,CASSQETRLNYGYTF,TGCGCCAGCAGCCAAGAGACACGACTCAACTATGGCTACACCTTC
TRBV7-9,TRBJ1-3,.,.,CASSFGDTIYF,TGTGCCAGCAGCTTTGGGGACACCATATATTTT
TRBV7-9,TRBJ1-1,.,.,CASSFLPSQVDTEAFF,TGTGCCAGCAGCTTCCTCCCCTCGCAGGTGGACACTGAAGCTTTCTTT